The T cell receptor beta chain under discussion was sequenced for a study of siplizumab effects on memory and regulatory T cells. Germline assignment: CDR1 SGHNT and CDR2 YYREEE (reference sequence). Germline trimming cut 2 bases from V and 4 bases from J; bases unmatched to any gene: 5. The CDR3 length is 14 residues. The protocol was immunoSEQ multiplex PCR, while the TCRdb copy is restricted to in-frame clones and leaves out a portion. The sample records roughly 92,000 clones, 90% to 95% being singletons. The receptor was isolated from a human donor in good health. The chain combines TRBV5-4 with TRBJ2-5, with 7 bases aligning to TRBD1. The material sequenced was non-Treg CD4+ T cells sorted from blood. CDR3: CASSLYRGAETQYF. The CDR3 nucleotides are TGTGCCAGCAGCTTATACAGGGGAGCAGAGACCCAGTACTTC. The entire variable domain, with the rest obtained from reference TRBV5-4 and TRBJ2-5, is as follows: ETGVTQSPTHLIKTRGQQVTLRCSSQSGHNTVSWYQQALGQGPQFIFQYYREEENGRGNFPPRFSGLQFPNYSSELNVNALELDDSALYLCASSLYRGAETQYFGPGTRLLVL.